Below, 9 T cell receptor beta chains from the same sample are listed, as sequenced in a study of T cell changes during pregnancy in multiple sclerosis. Sequencing was performed with immunoSEQ multiplex PCR; in TCRdb, only in-frame clones are kept and a portion is missing. The sample gives approximately 44,000 clones, about nine tenths of which show up once; 0.52% is in the top ten. The specimen comprised CD4+ T cells from peripheral blood mononuclear cells, sampled in the third trimester of pregnancy. All receptors derive from a female donor with multiple sclerosis, enrolled in a pregnancy study.

The CDR3 sequence is CASSLAYLAGPNTGELFF. The CDR3 DNA reads TGTGCCAGCAGTTTAGCCTATCTAGCGGGACCGAACACCGGGGAGCTGTTTTTT. This chain joins TRBV27 and TRBJ2-2; 9 nucleotides line up with TRBD2. The CDR3 runs to 18 residues. The germline V gene encodes CDR1 MNHEY and CDR2 SMNVEV (reference sequence). Trimming at V came to 2 bases and at J to 0 bases, leaving 7 bases not matched to a gene.

The chain combines TRBV19 with TRBJ2-1, with D possibly TRBD2 on 5 matching bases. V lost 4 bases to trimming and J lost 6 bases, with 16 bases between them. CDR1 is LNHDA and CDR2 is SQIVND in the germline V gene (reference sequence). The CDR3 consists of 15 residues. CDR3: CASSKVANSFNEQFF. Written as DNA, the CDR3 is TGTGCCAGTAGTAAGGTAGCGAATAGTTTCAATGAGCAGTTCTTC.

The chain has TRBV5-1 and TRBJ1-2; 8 bases are shared with TRBD1. After removal of 5 bases from V and 5 bases from J, the junction contained 5 bases not matched to a gene. Germline assignment: CDR1 SGHRS and CDR2 YFSETQ. This CDR3 contains 13 residues. The CDR3 sequence is CASRRDRNYGYTF. CDR3 nucleotides: TGCGCCAGCAGGCGGGACAGGAATTATGGCTACACCTTC. Using reference TRBV5-1 and TRBJ1-2 for the parts outside the CDR3, the full variable domain is KAGVTQTPRYLIKTRGQQVTLSCSPISGHRSVSWYQQTPGQGLQFLFEYFSETQRNKGNFPGRFSGRQFSNSRSEMNVSTLELGDSALYLCASRRDRNYGYTFGSGTRLTVV.

The V call is TRBV6-5, the J call TRBJ1-2; TRBD1 is a possible D gene (6 bases). Germline values: CDR1 MNHEY, CDR2 SVGAGI. With 0 bases removed from V and 4 bases from J, the gap between germline ends came to 12 bases. This CDR3 is 15 amino acids long. The CDR3 sequence: CASSYSFTGTYGYTF. The CDR3 DNA is TGTGCCAGCAGTTACTCGTTTACAGGGACCTATGGCTACACCTTC.

V and J are TRBV28 and TRBJ2-3; 11 nucleotides agree with TRBD2. There are 15 residues in the CDR3. Losses at the gene ends were 4 bases for V and 2 bases for J; bases not matched to a gene: 2. Germline V CDR1 and CDR2: MDHEN, SYDVKM. This chain's CDR3 is CASSSGLAVTDTQYF. CDR3 bases: TGTGCCAGCAGTTCGGGACTAGCGGTCACAGATACGCAGTATTTT.

The chain has TRBV4-3 and TRBJ2-1, with 12 bases lining up with TRBD2. Germline V gene data show CDR1 as LGHNA and CDR2 as YSLEER. CDR3 length: 16 amino acids. J lost 8 bases, V lost 5 bases, and 10 bases had no gene match. The CDR3 DNA sequence: TGCGCCAGCAGCACCCGGACTAGCGGGATTTGGGATGAGCAGTTCTTC. It translates to CASSTRTSGIWDEQFF.

The V and J genes are TRBV19 and TRBJ2-5, with D perhaps matching TRBD2 (5 bases). There are 14 residues in the CDR3. Per the germline V gene, CDR1 is LNHDA and CDR2 is SQIVND (reference sequence). Between the trimmed V and J ends, which lost 4 bases and 4 bases, there was a span of 13 bases. CDR3 residues: CASSSSGVGETQYF. In nucleotides, the CDR3 is TGTGCCAGTAGTAGTTCCGGGGTTGGAGAGACCCAGTACTTC.

V gene TRBV7-3 combines with J gene TRBJ2-5; TRBD2 aligns across 11 bases. In germline, CDR1 is SGHTA, CDR2 FQGTGA. This CDR3 is built from 13 residues. Unmatched junction bases numbered 5, after V lost 1 base and J lost 13 bases. The CDR3 spells CASSLKGSGRVYF. As DNA, the CDR3 is TGTGCCAGCAGCTTAAAGGGTAGCGGGAGGGTGTACTTC.

V usage is TRBV18 and J usage is TRBJ2-2, with a possible D match to TRBD1 (5 bases). This CDR3 has 14 amino acids. V lost 6 bases and J lost 5, with 13 bases in between. Germline assignment: CDR1 KGHSH and CDR2 LQKENI. In DNA, the CDR3 is TGTGCCAGCTCGCGCTCGGCAGGGACCGGGGAGCTGTTTTTT. It specifies CASSRSAGTGELFF.